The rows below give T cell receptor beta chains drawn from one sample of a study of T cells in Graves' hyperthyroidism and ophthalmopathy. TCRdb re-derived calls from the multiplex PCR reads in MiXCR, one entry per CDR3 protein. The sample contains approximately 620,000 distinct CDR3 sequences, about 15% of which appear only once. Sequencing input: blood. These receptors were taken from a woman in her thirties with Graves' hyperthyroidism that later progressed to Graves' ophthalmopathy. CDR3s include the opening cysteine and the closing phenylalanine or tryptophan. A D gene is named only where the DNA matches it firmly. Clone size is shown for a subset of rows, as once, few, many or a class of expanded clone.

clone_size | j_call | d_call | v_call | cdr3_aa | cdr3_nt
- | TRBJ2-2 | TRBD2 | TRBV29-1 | CSVGGGGVAGELFF | TGCAGCGTTGGTGGGGGAGGGGTCGCCGGGGAGCTGTTTTTT
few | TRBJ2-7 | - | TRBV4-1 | CASSRLEGIDEQYF | TGCGCCAGCAGCCGATTGGAGGGAATCGACGAGCAGTACTTC
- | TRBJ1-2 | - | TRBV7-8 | CASSLFVSGYTF | TGTGCCAGCAGCTTATTTGTTAGCGGCTACACCTTC
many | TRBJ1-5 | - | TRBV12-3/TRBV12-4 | CASRKGTHNQPQHF | TGTGCCAGCAGGAAGGGGACACATAATCAGCCCCAGCATTTT
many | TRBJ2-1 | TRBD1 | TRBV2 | CASSIARDRHEQFF | TGTGCCAGCAGCATCGCCCGGGACAGGCATGAGCAGTTCTTC
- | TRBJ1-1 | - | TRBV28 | CASSSLGGEAFF | TGTGCCAGCAGTTCCCTGGGTGGTGAAGCTTTCTTT
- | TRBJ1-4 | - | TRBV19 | CASSVPGRANEKLFF | TGTGCCAGTAGTGTGCCGGGACGGGCTAATGAAAAACTGTTTTTT
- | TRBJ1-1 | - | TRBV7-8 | CASTPVGAEAFF | TGTGCCAGCACTCCGGTGGGGGCAGAAGCTTTCTTT
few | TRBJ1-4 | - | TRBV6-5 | CASSYLGRGEATNEKLFF | TGTGCCAGCAGTTACTTGGGGAGAGGGGAAGCAACTAATGAAAAACTGTTTTTT
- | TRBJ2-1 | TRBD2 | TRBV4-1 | CASSQHPGTSGGYNEQFF | TGCGCCAGCAGCCAACACCCTGGGACTAGCGGGGGGTACAATGAGCAGTTCTTC
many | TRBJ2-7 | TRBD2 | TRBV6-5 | CASSYSIGAGAYEQYF | TGTGCCAGCAGTTACTCGATCGGAGCGGGAGCGTACGAGCAGTACTTC
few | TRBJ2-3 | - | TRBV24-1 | CATSDWDGASTDTQYF | TGTGCCACCAGTGACTGGGACGGAGCTAGCACAGATACGCAGTATTTT
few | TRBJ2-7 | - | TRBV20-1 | CSARSPDSAYEQYF | TGCAGTGCTAGAAGCCCGGACTCGGCCTACGAGCAGTACTTC
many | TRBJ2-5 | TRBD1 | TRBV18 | CASSPGQIQETQYF | TGTGCCAGCTCACCGGGACAGATACAAGAGACCCAGTACTTC
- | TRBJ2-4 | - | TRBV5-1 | CASRQGENIQYF | TGCGCCAGCAGGCAGGGTGAGAACATTCAGTACTTC
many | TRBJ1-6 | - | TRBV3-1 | CASSSNRNSPLHF | TGTGCCAGTAGCTCGAATAGAAATTCACCCCTCCACTTT
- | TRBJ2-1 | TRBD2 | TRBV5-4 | CASSLDLAGAYNVQFF | TGTGCCAGCAGCTTGGATCTAGCGGGAGCATACAATGTGCAGTTCTTC
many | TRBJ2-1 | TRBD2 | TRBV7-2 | CASSLAGSSGSRNEQFF | TGTGCCAGCAGCTTAGCGGGATCTAGCGGGAGTCGCAATGAGCAGTTCTTC
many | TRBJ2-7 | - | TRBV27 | CASRPDSSYEQYF | TGTGCCAGCAGACCGGACAGCTCCTACGAGCAGTACTTC
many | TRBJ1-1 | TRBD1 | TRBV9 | CASAKTGDQRTEAFF | TGTGCCAGCGCAAAGACAGGGGATCAAAGAACTGAAGCTTTCTTT
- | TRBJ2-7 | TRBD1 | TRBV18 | CAGSLQGTGQGEQYF | TGTGCCGGCTCACTCCAGGGGACAGGCCAGGGCGAGCAGTACTTC
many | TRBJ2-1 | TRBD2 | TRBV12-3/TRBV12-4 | CASSVSGSSSSYNEQFF | TGTGCCAGCAGCGTTAGCGGGAGTAGTAGCTCCTACAATGAGCAGTTCTTC
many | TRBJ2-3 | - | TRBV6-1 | CASSRLDILLGDTQYF | TGTGCCAGCAGCAGACTAGATATACTCCTGGGGGATACGCAGTATTTT
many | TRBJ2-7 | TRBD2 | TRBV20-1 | CSAEREGPSSYEQYF | TGCAGTGCGGAACGGGAGGGCCCCAGCTCCTACGAGCAGTACTTC
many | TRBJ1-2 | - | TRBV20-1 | CSARAGTPNGYTF | TGCAGTGCTAGAGCCGGTACACCCAATGGCTACACCTTC
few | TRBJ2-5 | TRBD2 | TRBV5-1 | CASSDSGTETQYF | TGCGCCAGCAGCGATAGCGGGACGGAGACCCAGTACTTC
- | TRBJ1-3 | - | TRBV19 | CASSIGQWSSGNTIYF | TGTGCCAGTAGTATTGGGCAGTGGAGCTCTGGAAACACCATATATTTT
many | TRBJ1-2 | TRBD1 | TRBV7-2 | CASSQGTGTAGYTF | TGTGCCAGCAGCCAGGGGACAGGGACAGCTGGCTACACCTTC
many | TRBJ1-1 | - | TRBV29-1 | CSVERERDAEAFF | TGCAGCGTTGAGCGGGAGAGGGATGCTGAAGCTTTCTTT
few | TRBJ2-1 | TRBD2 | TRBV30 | CAWSGLAVEQFF | TGTGCCTGGAGCGGACTAGCCGTTGAGCAGTTCTTC
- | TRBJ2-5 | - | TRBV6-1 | CASSPGAGRGETQYF | TGTGCCAGCAGCCCTGGAGCTGGCAGGGGTGAGACCCAGTACTTC
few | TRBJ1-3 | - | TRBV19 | CASSLIATTGNTIYF | TGTGCCAGTAGTCTTATCGCGACTACAGGAAACACCATATATTTT
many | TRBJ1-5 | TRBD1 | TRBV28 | CASSLQLQGPGNQPQHF | TGTGCCAGCAGTTTACAACTACAGGGGCCGGGCAATCAGCCCCAGCATTTT
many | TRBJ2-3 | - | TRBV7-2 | CASSPPADTQYF | TGTGCCAGCAGCCCTCCCGCAGATACGCAGTATTTT
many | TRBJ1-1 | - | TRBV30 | CAWSGNTGERGFF | TGTGCCTGGAGTGGGAACACCGGGGAAAGGGGTTTCTTT
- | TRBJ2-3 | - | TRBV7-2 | CASSPLHGGGQKDTQYF | TGTGCCAGCAGCCCCTTACATGGGGGAGGCCAAAAAGATACGCAGTATTTT
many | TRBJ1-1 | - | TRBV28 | CASSSLGTMNTEAFF | TGTGCCAGCAGTTCGCTAGGGACAATGAACACTGAAGCTTTCTTT
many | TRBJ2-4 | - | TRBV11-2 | CASSLGGAGNIQYF | TGTGCCAGCAGCTTAGGGGGGGCAGGAAACATTCAGTACTTC
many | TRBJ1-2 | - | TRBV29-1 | CSVEDGRVRDYGYTF | TGCAGCGTTGAAGATGGACGGGTGAGGGACTATGGCTACACCTTC
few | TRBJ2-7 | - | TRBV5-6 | CASSLGPDEQYF | TGTGCCAGCAGCTTGGGACCGGACGAGCAGTACTTC
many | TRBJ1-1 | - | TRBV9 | CASSVEGGNTEAFF | TGTGCCAGCAGCGTAGAAGGCGGGAACACTGAAGCTTTCTTT
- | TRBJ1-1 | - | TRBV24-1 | CATSAGTQNTEAFF | TGTGCCACCAGTGCGGGGACACAGAACACTGAAGCTTTCTTT
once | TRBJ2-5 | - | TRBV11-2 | CASSLSGQAGRQETQYF | TGTGCCAGCAGCTTATCGGGCCAGGCGGGCCGCCAAGAGACCCAGTACTTC
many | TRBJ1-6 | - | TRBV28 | CASSRANSPLHF | TGTGCCAGCAGCAGGGCTAATTCACCCCTCCACTTT
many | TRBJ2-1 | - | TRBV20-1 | CSARDTGLPGSYNEQFF | TGCAGTGCTAGAGATACGGGACTCCCTGGCTCCTACAATGAGCAGTTCTTC
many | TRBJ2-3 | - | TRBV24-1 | CATSRSSSTDTQYF | TGTGCCACCAGCAGGTCCTCTAGCACAGATACGCAGTATTTT